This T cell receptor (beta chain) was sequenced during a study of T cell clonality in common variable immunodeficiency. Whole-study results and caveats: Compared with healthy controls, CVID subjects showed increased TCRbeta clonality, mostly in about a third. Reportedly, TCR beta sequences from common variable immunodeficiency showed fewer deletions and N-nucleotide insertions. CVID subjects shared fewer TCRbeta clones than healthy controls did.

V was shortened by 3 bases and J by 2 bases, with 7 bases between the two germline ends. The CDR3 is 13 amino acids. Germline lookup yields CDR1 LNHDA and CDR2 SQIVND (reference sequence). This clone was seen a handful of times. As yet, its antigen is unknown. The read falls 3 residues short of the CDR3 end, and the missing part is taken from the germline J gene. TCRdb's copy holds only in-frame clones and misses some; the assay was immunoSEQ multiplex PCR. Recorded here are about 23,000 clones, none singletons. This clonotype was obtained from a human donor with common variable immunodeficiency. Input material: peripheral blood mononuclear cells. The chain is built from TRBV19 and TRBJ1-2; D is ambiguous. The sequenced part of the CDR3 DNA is TGTGCCAGTAGTATTCAGAAGAACTATGGC. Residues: CASSIQKNYG. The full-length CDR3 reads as CASSIQKNYGYTF.